The 20 T cell receptor beta chains presented below share a single source sample, sequenced in a study of T cell responses to AZD1222 COVID-19 vaccine. Sequencing used immunoSEQ multiplex PCR; TCRdb keeps in-frame clones, though not all of them. The table lists around 130,000 clones, about 94% of them singletons. Sequences were derived from peripheral blood, sampled 28 days after the second AZD1222 dose. The receptors here all came from an adult who received the AZD1222 COVID-19 vaccine.

The chain recombines TRBV15 with TRBJ1-6; 9 bases align to TRBD1. The ends lost 0 bases at V and 7 bases at J; junction bases unmatched: 7. Germline V gene sequence: CDR1 LNHNV, CDR2 YYDKDF (reference sequence). This CDR3 contains 17 residues. CDR3 DNA sequence: TGTGCCACCAGCAGAGATCCCGGGACAGGGAGAAATTCACCCCTCCACTTT. Amino acid sequence: CATSRDPGTGRNSPLHF.

The chain recombines TRBV11-3 with TRBJ1-1, with D unclear. The CDR3 contains 13 residues. V was shortened by 3 bases and J by 0 bases, with 5 bases between the two germline ends. The germline V gene has CDR1 SGHNT and CDR2 YENEEA. CDR3 nucleotide sequence: TGTGCCAGCAGCTTTGCTGTGAACACTGAAGCTTTCTTT. Its protein product is CASSFAVNTEAFF.

The chain carries TRBV5-4 and TRBJ2-2; no firm D call. Germline CDR1 reads SGHNT; CDR2 reads YYREEE (reference sequence). Trimming took off 4 bases at V and 0 bases at J, with 4 bases between the two ends. This CDR3 is 13 amino acids long. CDR3 loop: CASSRPNTGELFF. The CDR3 nucleotides are TGTGCCAGCAGCCGGCCGAACACCGGGGAGCTGTTTTTT.

The chain uses TRBV5-4 and TRBJ1-2; D uncertain. Germline CDR1 SGHNT, CDR2 YYREEE (reference sequence). CDR3 size: 15 residues. V lost 0 bases and J lost 1, with 10 bases in between. CDR3 nucleotide sequence: TGTGCCAGCAGCTTGGCTTTCCGGAGTAACTATGGCTACACCTTC. Translation gives CASSLAFRSNYGYTF. The full variable domain, with the rest looked up from reference TRBV5-4 and TRBJ1-2, is ETGVTQSPTHLIKTRGQQVTLRCSSQSGHNTVSWYQQALGQGPQFIFQYYREEENGRGNFPPRFSGLQFPNYSSELNVNALELDDSALYLCASSLAFRSNYGYTFGSGTRLTVV.

This clone was seen once. The chain combines TRBV5-5 with TRBJ2-7; D gene ambiguous. The length of the CDR3 is 12 residues. The germline CDR1 and CDR2 sequences are SGHKS and YYEKEE (reference sequence). Trimming stripped 2 bases from V and 5 bases from J, with 8 bases between. For the CDR3, the DNA is TGTGCCAGCAGCTTAAGTCGGGACGAGCAGTACTTC. Translation: CASSLSRDEQYF.

V usage is TRBV3-1 (or the pseudogene TRBV3-2) and J usage is TRBJ1-5; the D gene is possibly TRBD1 (6 bases). Germline V gives CDR1 LGHDT, CDR2 YNNKEL (reference sequence). The CDR3 spans 11 residues. V was trimmed by 4 bases and J by 13 bases, leaving 11 bases between them. CDR3 DNA sequence: TGTGCCAGCAGCCCCCAGGGGCCGCAGCATTTT. Translation gives CASSPQGPQHF.

The chain employs TRBV19 and TRBJ2-1, with a weak D call TRBD2 (6 bases). From germline, CDR1 is LNHDA and CDR2 SQIVND (reference sequence). The length of the CDR3 is 16 residues. V was trimmed by 7 bases and J by 3 bases, leaving 19 bases between them. CDR3 sequence reads: CASTSSRGSHYNEQFF. The CDR3 DNA reads as TGTGCCAGTACCAGCTCACGGGGGAGTCACTACAATGAGCAGTTCTTC.

The CDR3 DNA sequence: TGTGCCAGTAGTAGATCGGGGTCGAACACCGGGGAGCTGTTTTTT. It encodes CASSRSGSNTGELFF. V gene TRBV19 combines with J gene TRBJ2-2; D may be TRBD2 (5 bases). CDR3 size: 15 residues. Germline values: CDR1 LNHDA, CDR2 SQIVND (reference sequence). The V gene lost 4 bases and the J gene lost 0 bases, with 9 bases spanning the gap.

The chain links TRBV7-2 to TRBJ1-2; possible D gene TRBD1, 5 bases. V lost 4 bases and J lost 3, with 12 bases in between. This CDR3 has 14 residues. Germline V gene data show CDR1 as SGHTA and CDR2 as FQGNSA. The CDR3 loop is CASSSQGKYYGYTF. The CDR3 DNA follows: TGTGCCAGCAGCTCGCAGGGCAAATACTATGGCTACACCTTC. Filled out from reference TRBV7-2 and TRBJ1-2, the complete variable domain reads GAGVSQSPSNKVTEKGKDVELRCDPISGHTALYWYRQSLGQGLEFLIYFQGNSAPDKSGLPSDRFSAERTGGSVSTLTIQRTQQEDSAVYLCASSSQGKYYGYTFGSGTRLTVV.

The chain has TRBV3-1 (or the pseudogene TRBV3-2) and TRBJ1-1, with 9 nucleotides matching TRBD1. Germline CDR1 is LGHDT and CDR2 is YNNKEL (reference sequence). Losses at the gene ends were 4 bases for V and 2 bases for J; bases not matched to a gene: 5. The CDR3 totals 15 residues. The CDR3 DNA reads TGTGCCAGCAGCCCACTGGACAGGGGAAACACTGAAGCTTTCTTT. Translating gives CASSPLDRGNTEAFF.

The chain recombines TRBV20-1 with TRBJ2-1, with 7 bases aligning to TRBD1. The CDR3 is 11 amino acids. The V gene's germline CDR1 is DFQATT and CDR2 SNEGSKA (reference sequence). With V trimmed by 6 bases and J by 5 bases, 1 base remained unmatched. As DNA, the CDR3 is TGCAGTGCACAGGGGAACAATGAGCAGTTCTTC. This sequence encodes CSAQGNNEQFF.

The chain recombines TRBV7-8 with TRBJ1-2; D may be TRBD1 (5 bases). Trimming cost V 3 bases and J 7 bases, with 12 bases left between them. Germline CDR1 SGHVS, CDR2 FQNEAQ. The CDR3 is 13 amino acids. The CDR3 protein is CASSFGGRSGYTF. DNA of the CDR3: TGTGCCAGCAGCTTTGGGGGGAGAAGTGGCTACACCTTC. The variable domain in full, completed from reference TRBV7-8 and TRBJ1-2, reads GAGVSQSPRYKVAKRGQDVALRCDPISGHVSLFWYQQALGQGPEFLTYFQNEAQLDKSGLPSDRFFAERPEGSVSTLKIQRTQQEDSAVYLCASSFGGRSGYTFGSGTRLTVV.

The chain couples TRBV6-2 or TRBV6-3 to TRBJ2-5, with 8 bases aligning to TRBD2. V lost 0 bases, J lost 3 bases, and 6 bases stayed unmatched. Germline V CDR1 and CDR2: MNHEY, SVGEGT. The CDR3 runs 16 residues. This CDR3 reads CASSYSGTRLKETQYF. CDR3 in DNA: TGTGCCAGCAGTTACTCCGGGACTAGATTAAAAGAGACCCAGTACTTC.

The chain employs TRBV19 and TRBJ1-2; no reliable D call. The CDR3 consists of 12 residues. From germline, CDR1 is LNHDA and CDR2 SQIVND (reference sequence). With 3 bases removed from V and 7 bases from J, the gap between germline ends came to 9 bases. In DNA, the CDR3 is TGTGCCAGTAGTATGAGTCCTGGTGGCTACACCTTC. It translates to CASSMSPGGYTF.

In DNA form, the CDR3 reads TGTGCCAGCAGCAGAGGGACTAGCGGGAACAATGAGCAGTTCTTC. Amino acid sequence: CASSRGTSGNNEQFF. The chain couples TRBV27 to TRBJ2-1, with TRBD2 matching 13 bases. Per the germline V gene, CDR1 is MNHEY and CDR2 is SMNVEV (reference sequence). CDR3 length: 15 amino acids. V lost 6 bases to trimming and J lost 5 bases; unmatched junction nucleotides: 4.

The rearrangement joins TRBV19 to TRBJ2-5, with TRBD2 identical over 7 bases. This CDR3 contains 15 residues. V was pared by 4 bases and J by 1 base, with 6 bases of the junction left unmatched. Germline CDR1 reads LNHDA; CDR2 reads SQIVND (reference sequence). Written as DNA, the CDR3 is TGTGCCAGTAGTAGGAGCGGGAACGGCCAAGAGACCCAGTACTTC. Its translation: CASSRSGNGQETQYF.

The genes are TRBV4-3 and TRBJ1-2; D gene unclear. The CDR3 is made up of 15 amino acids. Germline V gives CDR1 LGHNA, CDR2 YSLEER. The V gene lost 0 bases and the J gene lost 2 bases, with 10 bases spanning the gap. The CDR3 DNA sequence: TGCGCCAGCAGCCAAGATCTTTGGCAGAACTATGGCTACACCTTC. Amino acid sequence: CASSQDLWQNYGYTF.

J is TRBJ1-1 and V is TRBV5-1, with a weak D call TRBD1 (6 bases). CDR3 size: 14 residues. Per the germline V gene, CDR1 is SGHRS and CDR2 is YFSETQ. Trimming removed 2 bases from V and 3 bases from J, with 11 bases in between. The chain's CDR3 is CASSFSGVDTEAFF. CDR3 DNA sequence: TGCGCCAGCAGCTTTTCAGGGGTGGACACTGAAGCTTTCTTT.

This rearrangement joins TRBV19 to TRBJ1-2; 8 nucleotides match TRBD1. The germline CDR1 and CDR2 sequences are LNHDA and SQIVND (reference sequence). V dropped 3 bases and J dropped 3; count of bases not matched to a gene: 9. This CDR3 spans 16 amino acids. In DNA, the CDR3 is TGTGCCAGTAGTATCCCCGGGACAGGATTCGACTATGGCTACACCTTC. Amino acids: CASSIPGTGFDYGYTF.

The V gene is TRBV28, the J gene TRBJ2-7; weak D call: TRBD1 (6 bases). Germline V CDR1 and CDR2: MDHEN, SYDVKM. Trimming took 6 bases from V and 5 from J, leaving 17 bases between them. This CDR3 is built from 14 residues. The CDR3 loop reads CASRSTPTGNEQYF. The CDR3 DNA sequence: TGTGCCAGCAGGTCTACCCCAACAGGGAACGAGCAGTACTTC.